This T cell receptor beta chain was captured in a study of Ad26.COV2.S vaccination and SARS-CoV-2 variants. Looking at the study overall: Ad26.COV2.S was injected intramuscularly once or twice, 56 days apart.

The table came from immunoSEQ multiplex PCR; TCRdb's copy has only in-frame clones and leaves some out. The sample records 300,000 to 350,000 clones, approximately 80% being singletons. Treatment indicated: roughly 19 received Ad26.COV2.S at low or high dose, single or two shots; several received placebo; per-sample allocation not given. Samples came from day 63 after the first vaccine or placebo injection. Aged 18-55 years, donor was enrolled in Boston in 2020. Study-wide points: Spike-specific TCR breadth in vaccine recipients exceeded that seen in placebo recipients.

Turning to this clone: What it recognizes is unknown.

Trimming left V 2 bases short and J 7 bases short, with 14 bases between. Looked up from germline, CDR1 is LNHDA and CDR2 is SQIVND (reference sequence). The CDR3 loop spans 14 amino acids. Material: peripheral blood, obtained in a trial of Ad26.COV2.S vaccine versus placebo. This TCR was recovered from a person between 18 and 60 years old who received the Ad26.COV2.S COVID-19 vaccine or a placebo. The rearrangement joins TRBV19 to TRBJ1-2, with D tentatively TRBD1 (6 bases). The CDR3 reads CASSIQTGRGGYTF. The DNA of the CDR3 is TGTGCCAGTAGTATACAAACAGGGAGAGGTGGCTACACCTTC.